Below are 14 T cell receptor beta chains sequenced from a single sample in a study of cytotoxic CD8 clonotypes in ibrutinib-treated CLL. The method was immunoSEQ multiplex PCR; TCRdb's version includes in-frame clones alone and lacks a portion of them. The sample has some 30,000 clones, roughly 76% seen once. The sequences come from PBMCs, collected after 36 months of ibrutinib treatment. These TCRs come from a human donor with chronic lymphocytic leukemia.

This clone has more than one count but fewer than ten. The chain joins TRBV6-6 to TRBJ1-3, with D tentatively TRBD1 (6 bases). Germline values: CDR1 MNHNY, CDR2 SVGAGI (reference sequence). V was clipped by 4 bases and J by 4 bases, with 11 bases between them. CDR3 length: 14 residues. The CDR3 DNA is TGTGCCAGCAGTTTAACAGGGTCCGGAAACACCATATATTTT. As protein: CASSLTGSGNTIYF.

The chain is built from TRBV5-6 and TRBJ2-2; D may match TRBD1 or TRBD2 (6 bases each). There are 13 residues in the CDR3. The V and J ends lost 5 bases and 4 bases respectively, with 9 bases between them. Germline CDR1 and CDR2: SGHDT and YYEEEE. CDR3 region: CASRRGVTGELFF. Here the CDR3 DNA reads TGTGCCAGCAGGAGGGGGGTCACCGGGGAGCTGTTTTTT.

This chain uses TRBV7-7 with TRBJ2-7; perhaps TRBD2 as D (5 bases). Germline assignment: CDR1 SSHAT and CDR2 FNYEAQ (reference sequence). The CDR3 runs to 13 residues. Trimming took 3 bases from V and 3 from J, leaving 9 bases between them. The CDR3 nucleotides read TGTGCCAGCAGCTTTCGGGAAAGCTACGAGCAGTACTTC. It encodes CASSFRESYEQYF.

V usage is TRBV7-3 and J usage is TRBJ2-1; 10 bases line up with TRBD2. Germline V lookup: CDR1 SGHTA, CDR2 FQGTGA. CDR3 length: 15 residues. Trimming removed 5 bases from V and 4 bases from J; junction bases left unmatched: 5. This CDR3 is CASSEGSGGYNEQFF. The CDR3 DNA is TGTGCCAGCAGCGAAGGTAGCGGGGGGTACAATGAGCAGTTCTTC.

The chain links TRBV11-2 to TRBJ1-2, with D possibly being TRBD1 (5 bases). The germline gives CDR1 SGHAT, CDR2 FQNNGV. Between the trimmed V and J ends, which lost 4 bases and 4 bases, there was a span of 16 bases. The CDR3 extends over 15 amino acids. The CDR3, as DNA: TGTGCCAGCAGCTCAGGCACAGGCTTCCTCTATGGCTACACCTTC. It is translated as CASSSGTGFLYGYTF.

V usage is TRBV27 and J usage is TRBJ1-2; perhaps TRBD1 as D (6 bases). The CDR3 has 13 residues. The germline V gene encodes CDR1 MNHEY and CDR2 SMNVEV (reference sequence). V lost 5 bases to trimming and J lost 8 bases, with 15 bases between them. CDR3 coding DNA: TGTGCCAGCAGTCCGAATACAGGGTGGGGCTACACCTTC. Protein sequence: CASSPNTGWGYTF.

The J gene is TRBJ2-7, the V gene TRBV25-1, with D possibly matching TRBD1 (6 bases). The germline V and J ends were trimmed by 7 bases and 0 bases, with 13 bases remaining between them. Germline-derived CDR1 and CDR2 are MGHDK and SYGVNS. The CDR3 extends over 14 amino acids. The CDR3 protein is CASMELTGSYEQYF. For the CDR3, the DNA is TGTGCCAGCATGGAGTTGACAGGCTCCTACGAGCAGTACTTC.

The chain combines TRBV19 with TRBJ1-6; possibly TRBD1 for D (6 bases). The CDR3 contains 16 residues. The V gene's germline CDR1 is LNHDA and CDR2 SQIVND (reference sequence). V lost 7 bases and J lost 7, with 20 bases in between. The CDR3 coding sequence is TGTGCCAGTACCAATGCTAGGGACACCTTCAATTCACCCCTCCACTTT. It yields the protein CASTNARDTFNSPLHF.

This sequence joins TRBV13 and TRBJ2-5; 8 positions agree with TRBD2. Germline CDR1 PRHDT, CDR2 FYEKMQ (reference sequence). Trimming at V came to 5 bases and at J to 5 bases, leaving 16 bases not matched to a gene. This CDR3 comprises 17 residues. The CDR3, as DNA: TGTGCCAGCAGCCTCTGGGGCGGGGGGCCCTCAGTGGAGACCCAGTACTTC. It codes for CASSLWGGGPSVETQYF.

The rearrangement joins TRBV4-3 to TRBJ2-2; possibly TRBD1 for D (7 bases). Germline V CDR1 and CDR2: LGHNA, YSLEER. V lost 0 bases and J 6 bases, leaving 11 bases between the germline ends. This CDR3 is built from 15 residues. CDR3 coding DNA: TGCGCCAGCAGCCAAGAGGAGGGGGCGGCCGGGGAGCTGTTTTTT. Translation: CASSQEEGAAGELFF.

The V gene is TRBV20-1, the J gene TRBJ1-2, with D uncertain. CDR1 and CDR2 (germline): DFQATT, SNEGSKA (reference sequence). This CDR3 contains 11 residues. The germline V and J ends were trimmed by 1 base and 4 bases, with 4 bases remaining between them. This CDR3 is CSARGPYGYTF. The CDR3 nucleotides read TGCAGTGCTAGAGGGCCCTATGGCTACACCTTC.

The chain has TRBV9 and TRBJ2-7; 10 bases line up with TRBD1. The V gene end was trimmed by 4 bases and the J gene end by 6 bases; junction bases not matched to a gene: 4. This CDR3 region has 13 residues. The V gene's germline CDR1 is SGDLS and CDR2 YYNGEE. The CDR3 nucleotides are TGTGCCAGCAGCCCCGGGACAGGGGTCGAGCAGTACTTC. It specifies CASSPGTGVEQYF.

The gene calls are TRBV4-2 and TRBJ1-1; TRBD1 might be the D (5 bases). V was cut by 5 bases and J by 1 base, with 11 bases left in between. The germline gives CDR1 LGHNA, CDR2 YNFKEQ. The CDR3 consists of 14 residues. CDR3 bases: TGTGCCAGCAGCTCACGACAGCCGAACACTGAAGCTTTCTTT. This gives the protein CASSSRQPNTEAFF.

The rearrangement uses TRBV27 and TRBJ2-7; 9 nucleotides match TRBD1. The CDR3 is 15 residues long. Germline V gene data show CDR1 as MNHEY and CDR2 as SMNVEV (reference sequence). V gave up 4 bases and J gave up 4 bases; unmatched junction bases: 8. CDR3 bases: TGTGCCAGCAGTTCAACAGGGGGCGCGGGGTACGAGCAGTACTTC. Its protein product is CASSSTGGAGYEQYF.